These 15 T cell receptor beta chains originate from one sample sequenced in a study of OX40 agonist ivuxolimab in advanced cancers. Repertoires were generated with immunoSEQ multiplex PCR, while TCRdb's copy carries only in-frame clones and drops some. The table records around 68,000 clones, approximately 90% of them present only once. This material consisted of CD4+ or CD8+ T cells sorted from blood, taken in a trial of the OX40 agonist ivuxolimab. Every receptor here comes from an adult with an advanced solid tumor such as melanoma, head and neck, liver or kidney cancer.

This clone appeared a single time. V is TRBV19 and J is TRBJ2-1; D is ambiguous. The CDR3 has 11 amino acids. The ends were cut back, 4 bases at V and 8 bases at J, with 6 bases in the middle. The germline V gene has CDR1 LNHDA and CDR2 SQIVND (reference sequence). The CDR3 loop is CASSTVHEQFF. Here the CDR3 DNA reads TGTGCCAGTAGTACAGTTCATGAGCAGTTCTTC.

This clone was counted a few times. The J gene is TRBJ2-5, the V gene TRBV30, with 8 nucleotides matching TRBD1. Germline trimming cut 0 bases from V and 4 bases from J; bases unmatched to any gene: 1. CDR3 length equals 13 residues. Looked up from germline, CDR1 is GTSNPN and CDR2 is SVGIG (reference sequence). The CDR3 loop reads CAWSVQGGETQYF. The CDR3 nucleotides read TGTGCCTGGAGTGTACAGGGGGGAGAGACCCAGTACTTC.

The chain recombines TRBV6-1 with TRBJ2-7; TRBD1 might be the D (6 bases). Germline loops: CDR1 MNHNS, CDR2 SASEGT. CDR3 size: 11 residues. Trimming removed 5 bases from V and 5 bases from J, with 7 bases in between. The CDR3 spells CASSNRDEQYF. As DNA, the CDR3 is TGTGCCAGCAGTAACAGGGACGAGCAGTACTTC.

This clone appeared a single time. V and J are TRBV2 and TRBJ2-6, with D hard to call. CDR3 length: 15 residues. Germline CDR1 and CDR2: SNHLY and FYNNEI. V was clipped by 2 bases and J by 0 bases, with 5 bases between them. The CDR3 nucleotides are TGTGCCAGCAGTGAACAGACCTCTGGGGCCAACGTCCTGACTTTC. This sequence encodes CASSEQTSGANVLTF.

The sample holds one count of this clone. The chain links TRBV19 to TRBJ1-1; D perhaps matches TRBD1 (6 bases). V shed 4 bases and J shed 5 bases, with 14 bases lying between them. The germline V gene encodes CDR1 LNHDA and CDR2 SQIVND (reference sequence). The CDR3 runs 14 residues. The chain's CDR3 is CASSTQGIRTEAFF. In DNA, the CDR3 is TGTGCCAGTAGTACCCAGGGGATTAGGACTGAAGCTTTCTTT.

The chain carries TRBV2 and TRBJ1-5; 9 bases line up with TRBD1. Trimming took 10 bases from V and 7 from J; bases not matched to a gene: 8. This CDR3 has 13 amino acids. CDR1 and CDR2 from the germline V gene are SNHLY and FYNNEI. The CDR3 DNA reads TGTGCCACTACAGGGGGCGCGGAGCAGCCCCAGCATTTT. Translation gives CATTGGAEQPQHF.

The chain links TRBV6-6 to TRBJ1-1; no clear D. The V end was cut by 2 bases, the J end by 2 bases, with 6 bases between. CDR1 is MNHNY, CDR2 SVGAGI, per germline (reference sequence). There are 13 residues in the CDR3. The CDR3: CASSYDLNTEAFF. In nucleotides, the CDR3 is TGTGCCAGCAGTTACGACCTTAACACTGAAGCTTTCTTT.

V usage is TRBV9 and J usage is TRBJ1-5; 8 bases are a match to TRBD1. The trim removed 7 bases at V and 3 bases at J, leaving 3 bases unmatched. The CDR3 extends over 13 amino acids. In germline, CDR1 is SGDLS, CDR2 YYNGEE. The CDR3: CASGQGNNQPQHF. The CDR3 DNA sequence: TGTGCCAGCGGACAGGGAAACAATCAGCCCCAGCATTTT.

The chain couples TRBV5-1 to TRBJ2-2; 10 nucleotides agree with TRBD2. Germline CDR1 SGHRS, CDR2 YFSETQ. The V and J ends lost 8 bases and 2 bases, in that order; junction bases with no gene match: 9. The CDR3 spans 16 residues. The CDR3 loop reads CASGTLLAGNTGELFF. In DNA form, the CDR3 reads TGCGCCAGTGGGACGTTACTAGCGGGAAACACCGGGGAGCTGTTTTTT.

The CDR3 loop is CASSLALAGDSTDTQYF. The DNA of the CDR3 is TGTGCCAGCAGCTTAGCCCTAGCGGGAGATAGCACAGATACGCAGTATTTT. The chain carries TRBV11-3 and TRBJ2-3, with 10 bases lining up with TRBD2. The germline V gene has CDR1 SGHNT and CDR2 YENEEA. The CDR3 is 17 amino acids. With V trimmed by 1 base and J by 0 bases, 4 bases remained unmatched.

The CDR3 reads CAIGGVMGQETQYF. The DNA for the CDR3 is TGTGCCATCGGGGGGGTTATGGGTCAAGAGACCCAGTACTTC. This chain uses TRBV2 with TRBJ2-5, with 8 bases identical to TRBD2. Germline V gene lookup returns CDR1 SNHLY and CDR2 FYNNEI. CDR3 length equals 14 residues. V was pared by 10 bases and J by 2 bases, with 9 bases of the junction left unmatched.

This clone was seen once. In DNA, the CDR3 is TGTGCCAGCAGCTGGAGGGGGGGACTTCAAGAGACCCAGTACTTC. Its translation: CASSWRGGLQETQYF. This chain links TRBV5-4 with TRBJ2-5, with D possibly TRBD2 on 7 matching bases. Germline-derived CDR1 and CDR2 are SGHNT and YYREEE (reference sequence). This CDR3 region has 15 residues. The germline V and J ends were trimmed by 3 bases and 2 bases, with 14 bases remaining between them.

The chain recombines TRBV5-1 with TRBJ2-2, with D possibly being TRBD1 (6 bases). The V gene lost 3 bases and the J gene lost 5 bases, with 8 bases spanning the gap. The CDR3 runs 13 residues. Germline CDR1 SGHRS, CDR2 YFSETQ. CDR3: CASSSGVTGELFF. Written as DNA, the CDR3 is TGCGCCAGCAGCTCAGGGGTGACCGGGGAGCTGTTTTTT.

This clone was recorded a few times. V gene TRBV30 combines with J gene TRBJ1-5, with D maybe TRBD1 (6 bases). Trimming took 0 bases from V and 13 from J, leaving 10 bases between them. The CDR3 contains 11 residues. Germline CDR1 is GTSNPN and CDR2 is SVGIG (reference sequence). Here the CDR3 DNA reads TGTGCCTGGAGTGTTTCAGGGGCTCAGCATTTT. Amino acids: CAWSVSGAQHF.

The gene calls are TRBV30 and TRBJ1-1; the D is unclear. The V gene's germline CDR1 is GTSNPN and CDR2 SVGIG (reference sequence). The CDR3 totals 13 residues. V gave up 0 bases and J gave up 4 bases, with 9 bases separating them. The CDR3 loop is CAWSVGGRTEAFF. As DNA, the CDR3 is TGTGCCTGGAGTGTAGGAGGACGCACTGAAGCTTTCTTT.